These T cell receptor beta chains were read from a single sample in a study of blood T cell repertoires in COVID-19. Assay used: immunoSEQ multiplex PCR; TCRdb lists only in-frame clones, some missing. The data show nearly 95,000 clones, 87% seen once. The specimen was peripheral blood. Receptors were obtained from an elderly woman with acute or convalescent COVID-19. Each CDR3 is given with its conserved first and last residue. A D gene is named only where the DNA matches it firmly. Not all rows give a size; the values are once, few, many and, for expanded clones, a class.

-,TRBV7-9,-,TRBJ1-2,TGTGCCAGCAGCTCCGACCCCACAGGGTTCTATGGCTACACCTTC,CASSSDPTGFYGYTF
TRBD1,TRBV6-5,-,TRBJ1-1,TGTGCCAGCAGTCGGGACAGGGACACTGAAGCTTTCTTT,CASSRDRDTEAFF
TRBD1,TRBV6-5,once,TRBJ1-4,TGTGCCAGCGTTTTCCCGGGACAGTACGAAAAACTGTTTTTT,CASVFPGQYEKLFF
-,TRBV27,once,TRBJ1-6,TGTGCCAGCAGTTTACTAGGACAGAATTCACCCCTCCACTTT,CASSLLGQNSPLHF
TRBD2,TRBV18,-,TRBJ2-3,TGTGCCAGCTCCCCGCGGACTAGCGGGGACACAGATACGCAGTATTTT,CASSPRTSGDTDTQYF
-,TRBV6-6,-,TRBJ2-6,TGTGCCAGCAGGACTCCTGACTCTGGGGCCAACGTCCTGACTTTC,CASRTPDSGANVLTF
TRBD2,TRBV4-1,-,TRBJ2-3,TGCGCCAGCAGCCAAGCCGCTTTAGCTAGCGGGGGGGCCGGAGGAGATACGCAGTATTTT,CASSQAALASGGAGGDTQYF
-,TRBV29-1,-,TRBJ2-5,TGCAGCGTTGAAGATCGGCAGGGTGGGGAGACCCAGTACTTC,CSVEDRQGGETQYF
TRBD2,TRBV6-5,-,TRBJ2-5,TGTGCCAGCACTAAATTAGCGGGAGGGCCGGAGACCCAGTACTTC,CASTKLAGGPETQYF
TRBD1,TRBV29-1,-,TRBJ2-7,TGCAGCGTTGAAGAAGGTCCCGGACAGGGTTCCGAGCAGTACTTC,CSVEEGPGQGSEQYF
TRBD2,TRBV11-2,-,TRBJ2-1,TGTGCCAGCAGCTTGGATAGCGGGAGTAGGACTTTTCTCAGAGATGAGCAGTTCTTC,CASSLDSGSRTFLRDEQFF
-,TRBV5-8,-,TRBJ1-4,TGTGCCAGCAGCTTTGGAGGTGAAAAACTGTTTTTT,CASSFGGEKLFF
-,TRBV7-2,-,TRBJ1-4,TGTGCCAGCAGCCTACGATCAACTAATGAAAAACTGTTTTTT,CASSLRSTNEKLFF
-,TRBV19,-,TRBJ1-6,TGTGCCAGTAGTGTCAGGGGTGATTCACCCCTCCACTTT,CASSVRGDSPLHF
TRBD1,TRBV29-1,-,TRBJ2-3,TGCAGCGTTGTAAGGACAGGGGCCACAGATACGCAGTATTTT,CSVVRTGATDTQYF
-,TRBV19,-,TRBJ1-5,TGTGCCAGTAGACCACTAGACACCCCGAGCCGGCCCCAGCATTTT,CASRPLDTPSRPQHF
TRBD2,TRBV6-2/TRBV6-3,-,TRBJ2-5,TGTGCCAGCAGTTACTTCCAGCGGGGGGGCTCGGCGGAGACCCAGTACTTC,CASSYFQRGGSAETQYF
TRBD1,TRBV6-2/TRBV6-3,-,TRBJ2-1,TGTGCCAGCAGTTACACCGGGACAGCCAAGCAGTTCTTC,CASSYTGTAKQFF
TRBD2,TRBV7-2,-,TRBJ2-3,TGTGCCAGCAGCTTAGGACTAGCGGTTACAGATACGCAGTATTTT,CASSLGLAVTDTQYF
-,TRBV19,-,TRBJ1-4,TGTGCCAGTAGCCCCGGGGGACGGGGAGCTAATGAAAAACTGTTTTTT,CASSPGGRGANEKLFF
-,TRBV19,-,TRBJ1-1,TGTGCCAGTAGTATAGTAGGAGGCACTGAAGCTTTCTTT,CASSIVGGTEAFF
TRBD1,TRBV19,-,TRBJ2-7,TGTGCCAGTAGTCGCCGGGACAGGGACTACGAGCAGTACTTC,CASSRRDRDYEQYF
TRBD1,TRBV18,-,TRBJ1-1,TGTGCCAGCTCAGCCGGACAGGACACTGAAGCTTTCTTT,CASSAGQDTEAFF
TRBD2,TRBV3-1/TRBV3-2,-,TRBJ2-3,TGTGCCAGCAGCCCTTGGACTAGCGGGAGTGCAGATACGCAGTATTTT,CASSPWTSGSADTQYF
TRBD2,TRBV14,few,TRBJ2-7,TGTGCCAGCAGCCTTTCGGGGGACTACTCCTACGAGCAGTACTTC,CASSLSGDYSYEQYF
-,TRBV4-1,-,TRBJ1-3,TGCGCCAGCAGCCAAGTTCCATCTGGAAACACCATATATTTT,CASSQVPSGNTIYF
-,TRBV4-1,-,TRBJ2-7,TGCGCCAGCAGCCAAGATCGGCGGGTACTCTACGAGCAGTACTTC,CASSQDRRVLYEQYF
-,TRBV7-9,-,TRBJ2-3,TGTGCCAGCAGCTTACCCGGACTTAGCGTAGATACGCAGTATTTT,CASSLPGLSVDTQYF
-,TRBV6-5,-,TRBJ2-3,TGTGCCAGCAGTTACTCGAAGGGGACTGGGCTGGGTACGCAGTATTTT,CASSYSKGTGLGTQYF
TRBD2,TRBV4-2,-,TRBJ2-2,TGTGCCAGCAGCCAATATAGCGGGGGGACAGGCACCGGGGAGCTGTTTTTT,CASSQYSGGTGTGELFF
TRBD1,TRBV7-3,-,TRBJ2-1,TGTGCCAGCAGCAGCCAGGGACAGGCCGAGCAGTTCTTC,CASSSQGQAEQFF
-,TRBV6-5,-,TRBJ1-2,TGTGCCAGCAGTTACTACCAGGCCTCTAACTATGGCTACACCTTC,CASSYYQASNYGYTF
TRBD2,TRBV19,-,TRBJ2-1,TGTGCCAGTAGTAAGACTAGCGGAAGCCCATACAATGAGCAGTTCTTC,CASSKTSGSPYNEQFF
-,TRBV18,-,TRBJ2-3,TGTGCCAGCTCACCTCGCGAGCCAGATACGCAGTATTTT,CASSPREPDTQYF
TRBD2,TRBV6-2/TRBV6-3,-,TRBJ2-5,TGTGCCAGCAGTTCCGCCAGCGGGAGGAACCAAGAGACCCAGTACTTC,CASSSASGRNQETQYF
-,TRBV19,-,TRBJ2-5,TGTGCCAGTAGTTTTAGCGGCCACCAAGAGACCCAGTACTTC,CASSFSGHQETQYF
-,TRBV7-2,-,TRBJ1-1,TGTGCCAGCAGCTTGAGTCCGTTCCGGGACACTGAAGCTTTCTTT,CASSLSPFRDTEAFF
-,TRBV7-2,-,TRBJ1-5,TGTGCCAGCAGCTTAGACGTCCGGAGCAATCAGCCCCAGCATTTT,CASSLDVRSNQPQHF
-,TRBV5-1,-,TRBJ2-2,TGCGCCAGCAGCTTGTTTCCACAGGGTCCTGCGAACACCGGGGAGCTGTTTTTT,CASSLFPQGPANTGELFF